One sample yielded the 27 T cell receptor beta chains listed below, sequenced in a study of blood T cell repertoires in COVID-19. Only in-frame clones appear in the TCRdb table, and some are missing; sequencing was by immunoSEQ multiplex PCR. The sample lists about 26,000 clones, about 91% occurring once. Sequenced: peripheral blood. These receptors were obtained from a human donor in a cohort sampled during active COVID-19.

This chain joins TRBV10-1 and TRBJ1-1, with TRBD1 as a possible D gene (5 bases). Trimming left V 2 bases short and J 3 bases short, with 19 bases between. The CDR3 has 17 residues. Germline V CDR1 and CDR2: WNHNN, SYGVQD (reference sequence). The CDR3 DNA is TGCGCCAGCAGTGAGCCACGTATGGGGCCTCCGGACACTGAAGCTTTCTTT. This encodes CASSEPRMGPPDTEAFF.

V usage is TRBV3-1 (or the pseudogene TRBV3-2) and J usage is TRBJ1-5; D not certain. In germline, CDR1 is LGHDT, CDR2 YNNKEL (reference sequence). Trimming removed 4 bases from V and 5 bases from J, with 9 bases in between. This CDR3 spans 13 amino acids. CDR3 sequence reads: CASSPRWDQPQHF. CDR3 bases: TGTGCCAGCAGCCCGAGGTGGGATCAGCCCCAGCATTTT.

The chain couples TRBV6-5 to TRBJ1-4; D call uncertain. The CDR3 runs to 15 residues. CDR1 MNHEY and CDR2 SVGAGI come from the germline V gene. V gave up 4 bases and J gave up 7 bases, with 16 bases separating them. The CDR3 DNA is TGTGCCAGCAGTTCAACATGGGCGGGCCGTGAAAAACTGTTTTTT. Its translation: CASSSTWAGREKLFF.

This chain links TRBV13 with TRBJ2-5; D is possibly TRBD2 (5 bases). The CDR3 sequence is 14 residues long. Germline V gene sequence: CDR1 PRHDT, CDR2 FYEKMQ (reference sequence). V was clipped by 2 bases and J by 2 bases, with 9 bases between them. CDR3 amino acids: CASSLLALQETQYF. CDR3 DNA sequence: TGTGCCAGCAGCTTATTAGCGCTGCAAGAGACCCAGTACTTC.

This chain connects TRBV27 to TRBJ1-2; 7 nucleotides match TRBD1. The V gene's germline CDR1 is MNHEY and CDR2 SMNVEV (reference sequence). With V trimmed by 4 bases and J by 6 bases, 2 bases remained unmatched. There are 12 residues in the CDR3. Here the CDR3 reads CASSYRGDGYTF. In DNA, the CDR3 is TGTGCCAGCAGTTACAGGGGAGATGGCTACACCTTC.

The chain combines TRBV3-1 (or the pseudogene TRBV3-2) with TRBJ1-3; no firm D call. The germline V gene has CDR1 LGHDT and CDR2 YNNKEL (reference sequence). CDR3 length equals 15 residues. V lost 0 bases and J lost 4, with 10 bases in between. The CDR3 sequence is CASSQDTTLGNTIYF. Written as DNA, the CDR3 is TGTGCCAGCAGCCAAGATACTACTTTAGGAAACACCATATATTTT.

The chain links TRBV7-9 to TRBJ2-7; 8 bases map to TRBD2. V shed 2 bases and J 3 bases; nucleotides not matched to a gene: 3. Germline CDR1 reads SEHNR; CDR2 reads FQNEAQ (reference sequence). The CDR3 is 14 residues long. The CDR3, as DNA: TGTGCCAGCAGCTTACCGGGGGGGAACTACGAGCAGTACTTC. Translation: CASSLPGGNYEQYF. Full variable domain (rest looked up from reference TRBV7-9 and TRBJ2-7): DTGVSQNPRHKITKRGQNVTFRCDPISEHNRLYWYRQTLGQGPEFLTYFQNEAQLEKSRLLSDRFSAERPKGSFSTLEIQRTEQGDSAMYLCASSLPGGNYEQYFGPGTRLTVT.

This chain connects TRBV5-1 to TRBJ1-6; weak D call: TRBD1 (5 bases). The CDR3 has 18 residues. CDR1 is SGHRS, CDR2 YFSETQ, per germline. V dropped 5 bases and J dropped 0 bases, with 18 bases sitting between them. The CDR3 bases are TGCGCCAGCAGAGTGGGGCGGGAATCGGTCTCCTATAATTCACCCCTCCACTTT. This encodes CASRVGRESVSYNSPLHF.

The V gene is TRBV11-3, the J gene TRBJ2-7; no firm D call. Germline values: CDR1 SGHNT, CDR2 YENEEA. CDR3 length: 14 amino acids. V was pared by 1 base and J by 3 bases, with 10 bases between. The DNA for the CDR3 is TGTGCCAGCAGCTTAGTCGGCGGAGACTACGAGCAGTACTTC. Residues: CASSLVGGDYEQYF.

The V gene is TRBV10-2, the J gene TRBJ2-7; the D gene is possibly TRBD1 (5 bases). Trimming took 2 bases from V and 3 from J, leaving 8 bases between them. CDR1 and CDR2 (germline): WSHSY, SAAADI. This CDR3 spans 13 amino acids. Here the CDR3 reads CASSEGASYEQYF. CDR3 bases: TGCGCCAGCAGTGAGGGGGCTAGCTACGAGCAGTACTTC.

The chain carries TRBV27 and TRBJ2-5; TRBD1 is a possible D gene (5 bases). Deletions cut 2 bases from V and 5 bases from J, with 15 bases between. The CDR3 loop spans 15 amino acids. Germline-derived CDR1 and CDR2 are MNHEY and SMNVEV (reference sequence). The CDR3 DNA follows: TGTGCCAGCAGTTTAGGGGCAGGGTCTGTGGAGACCCAGTACTTC. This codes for CASSLGAGSVETQYF.

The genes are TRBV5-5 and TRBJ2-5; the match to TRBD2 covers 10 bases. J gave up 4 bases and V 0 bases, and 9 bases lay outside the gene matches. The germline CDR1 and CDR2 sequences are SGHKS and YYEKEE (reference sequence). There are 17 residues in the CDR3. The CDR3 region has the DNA TGTGCCAGCAGCTTGGTGCTAGCGGGAGTGATTGGAGAGACCCAGTACTTC. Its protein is CASSLVLAGVIGETQYF.

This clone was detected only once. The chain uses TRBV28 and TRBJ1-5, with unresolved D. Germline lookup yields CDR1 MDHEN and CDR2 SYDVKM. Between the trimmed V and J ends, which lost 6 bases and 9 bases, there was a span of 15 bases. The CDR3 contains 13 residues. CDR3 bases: TGTGCCAGCAGCCCCGACTCCTACCGGCCCCAGCATTTT. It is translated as CASSPDSYRPQHF. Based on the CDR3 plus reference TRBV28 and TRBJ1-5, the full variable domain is DVKVTQSSRYLVKRTGEKVFLECVQDMDHENMFWYRQDPGLGLRLIYFSYDVKMKEKGDIPEGYSVSREKKERFSLILESASTNQTSMYLCASSPDSYRPQHFGDGTRLSIL.

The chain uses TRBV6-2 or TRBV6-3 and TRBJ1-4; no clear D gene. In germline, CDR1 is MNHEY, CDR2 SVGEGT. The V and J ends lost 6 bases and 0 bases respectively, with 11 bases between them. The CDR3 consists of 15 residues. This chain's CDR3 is CASSRSGATNEKLFF. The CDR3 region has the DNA TGTGCCAGCAGCAGATCGGGTGCAACTAATGAAAAACTGTTTTTT.

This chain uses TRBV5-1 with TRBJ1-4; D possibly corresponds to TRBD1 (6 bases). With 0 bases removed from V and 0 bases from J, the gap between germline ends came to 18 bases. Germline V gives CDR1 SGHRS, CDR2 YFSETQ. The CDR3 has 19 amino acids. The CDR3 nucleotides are TGCGCCAGCAGCTTGGAGGGACAACCCACCGCAACAACTAATGAAAAACTGTTTTTT. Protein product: CASSLEGQPTATTNEKLFF.

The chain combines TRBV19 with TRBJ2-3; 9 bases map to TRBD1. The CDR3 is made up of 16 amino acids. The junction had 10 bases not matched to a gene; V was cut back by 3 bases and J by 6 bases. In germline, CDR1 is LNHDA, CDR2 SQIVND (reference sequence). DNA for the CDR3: TGTGCCAGTAGTATTCGCGGGACAGGGTCTGTGGATACGCAGTATTTT. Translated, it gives CASSIRGTGSVDTQYF.

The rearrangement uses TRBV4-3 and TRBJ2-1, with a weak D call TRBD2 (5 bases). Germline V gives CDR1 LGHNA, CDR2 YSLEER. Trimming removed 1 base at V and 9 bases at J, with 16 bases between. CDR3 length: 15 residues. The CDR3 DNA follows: TGCGCCAGCAGCCAAGCGGGGAAACGAATCGGTGAGCAGTTCTTC. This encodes CASSQAGKRIGEQFF.

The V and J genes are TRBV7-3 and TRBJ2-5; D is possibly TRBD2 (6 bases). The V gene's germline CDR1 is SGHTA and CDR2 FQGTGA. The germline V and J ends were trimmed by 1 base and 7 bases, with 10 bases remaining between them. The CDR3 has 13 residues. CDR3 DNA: TGTGCCAGCAGCTTAAGGGGGGACGGGACCCAGTACTTC. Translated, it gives CASSLRGDGTQYF.

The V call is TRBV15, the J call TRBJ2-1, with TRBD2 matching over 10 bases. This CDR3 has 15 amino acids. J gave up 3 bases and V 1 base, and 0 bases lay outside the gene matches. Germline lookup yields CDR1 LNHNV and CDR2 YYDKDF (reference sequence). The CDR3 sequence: CATSRVAGGYNEQFF. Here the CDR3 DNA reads TGTGCCACCAGCAGAGTAGCGGGGGGCTACAATGAGCAGTTCTTC.

CDR3 DNA: TGTGCCTGGAGCGACAAGCTATCGGATTATAATTCACCCCTCCACTTT. Translated, it gives CAWSDKLSDYNSPLHF. V gene TRBV30 combines with J gene TRBJ1-6; D is undetermined. The CDR3 sequence is 16 residues long. V shed 3 bases and J shed 4 bases, with 16 bases lying between them. Germline CDR1 reads GTSNPN; CDR2 reads SVGIG (reference sequence).

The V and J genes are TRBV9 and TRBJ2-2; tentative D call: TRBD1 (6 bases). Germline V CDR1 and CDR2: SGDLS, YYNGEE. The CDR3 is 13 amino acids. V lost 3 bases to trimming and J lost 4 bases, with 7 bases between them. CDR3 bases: TGTGCCAGCAGCGAAGGGGGCACCGGGGAGCTGTTTTTT. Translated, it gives CASSEGGTGELFF.

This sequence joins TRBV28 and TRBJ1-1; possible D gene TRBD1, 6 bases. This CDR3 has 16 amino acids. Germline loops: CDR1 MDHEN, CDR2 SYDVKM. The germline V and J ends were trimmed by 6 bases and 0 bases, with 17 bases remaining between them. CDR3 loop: CASRSPPGQLNTEAFF. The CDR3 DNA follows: TGTGCCAGCAGAAGCCCCCCAGGACAGTTGAACACTGAAGCTTTCTTT.

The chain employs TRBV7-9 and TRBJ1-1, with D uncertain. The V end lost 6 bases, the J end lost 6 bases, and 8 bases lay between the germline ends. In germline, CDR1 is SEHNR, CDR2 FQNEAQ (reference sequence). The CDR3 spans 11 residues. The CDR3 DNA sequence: TGTGCCAGCAGTCTTTTGTCTGAAGCTTTCTTT. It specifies CASSLLSEAFF.

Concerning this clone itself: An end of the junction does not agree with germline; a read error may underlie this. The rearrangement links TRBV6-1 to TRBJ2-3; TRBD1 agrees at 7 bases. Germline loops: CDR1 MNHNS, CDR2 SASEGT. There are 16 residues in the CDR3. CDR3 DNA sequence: TGTGCCAGCCGTGAATACCCACAGGGGTACACAGATACGCAGTATTTT. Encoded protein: CASREYPQGYTDTQYF.

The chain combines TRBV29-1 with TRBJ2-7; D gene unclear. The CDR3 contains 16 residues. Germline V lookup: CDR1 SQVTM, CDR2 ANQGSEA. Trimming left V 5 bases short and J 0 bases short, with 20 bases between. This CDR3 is CSVLTLLRPNSYEQYF. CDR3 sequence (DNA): TGCAGCGTTCTTACCCTATTGCGTCCAAACTCCTACGAGCAGTACTTC.

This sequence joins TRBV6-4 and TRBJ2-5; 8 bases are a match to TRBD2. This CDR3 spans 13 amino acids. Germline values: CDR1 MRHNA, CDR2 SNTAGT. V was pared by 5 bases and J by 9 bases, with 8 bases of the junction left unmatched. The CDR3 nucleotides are TGTGCCAGCAGTACTAATAGCGGGGAGGCCCAGTACTTC. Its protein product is CASSTNSGEAQYF.

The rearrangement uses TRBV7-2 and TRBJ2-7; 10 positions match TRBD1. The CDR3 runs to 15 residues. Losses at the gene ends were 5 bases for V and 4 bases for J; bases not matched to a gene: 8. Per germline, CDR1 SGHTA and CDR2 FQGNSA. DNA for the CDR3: TGTGCCAGCAGCCAGAGACAGGGGGCTTCTTACGAGCAGTACTTC. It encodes CASSQRQGASYEQYF.